This T cell receptor (beta chain) was captured in a study of T cell responses to AZD1222 COVID-19 vaccine. Method: immunoSEQ multiplex PCR; TCRdb's copy keeps in-frame clones and lacks some. The sample shows some 130,000 clones, roughly 89% of them seen only once. Germline CDR1 reads SGHDN; CDR2 reads FVKESK. The CDR3 covers 15 residues. The V and J ends lost 0 bases and 1 base respectively, with 9 bases between them. About this clone: Its antigen is undetermined.

General study results and limits: Spike-specific TCR breadth and depth grew following two AZD1222 doses. Repertoire samples came only from after the peak T cell response. Epitopes outside B.1.351 and B.1.1.7 mutated regions reportedly drew nearly half of spike TCRs. Females outnumbered males among donors, who were mostly white British; clonal diversity was possibly underestimated.

The source was peripheral blood, collected on day 0 of AZD1222 vaccination. The chain has TRBV14 and TRBJ1-1, with D unresolved. The receptor was derived from an adult in good health. CDR3 DNA: TGTGCCAGCAGCCAAGATTTGGCAGGGAACACTGAAGCTTTCTTT. Residues: CASSQDLAGNTEAFF.